This T cell receptor beta chain was recovered during a study of Ad26.COV2.S vaccination and SARS-CoV-2 variants. Looking at the study overall: Ad26.COV2.S shots went into the muscle once or twice, 56 days apart.

Germline CDR1 and CDR2: SEHNR and FQNEAQ (reference sequence). CDR3 length: 16 residues. Trimming took 5 bases from V and 0 from J, leaving 16 bases between them. This table comes from immunoSEQ multiplex PCR, and its TCRdb copy is limited to in-frame clones, with some not included. This repertoire shows approximately 410,000 clones, about nine tenths found once; its top ten account for about 1.7%. As to treatment: about 20 received Ad26.COV2.S at low or high dose, single or two shots; a few received placebo; per-sample allocation not given. The study sampled participants on day 63 after the first vaccine or placebo injection. An adult aged 18-55 years in Boston served as the donor.

The chain carries TRBV7-9 and TRBJ1-2, with a weak D call TRBD1 (6 bases). The sequencing here drew on peripheral blood, taken in a trial of Ad26.COV2.S vaccine versus placebo. The TCR comes from a person between 18 and 59 years old who received the Ad26.COV2.S COVID-19 vaccine or a placebo. The CDR3 here is CASSRLRTDPNYGYTF. In nucleotides, the CDR3 is TGTGCCAGCAGCCGACTCCGGACAGATCCTAACTATGGCTACACCTTC.